The T cell receptor beta chain under discussion was sequenced for a study of blood T cell repertoires in COVID-19. Trimming removed 4 bases at V and 5 bases at J, with 9 bases between. This CDR3 is 11 amino acids long. Germline values: CDR1 GTSNPN, CDR2 SVGIG (reference sequence). The table came from immunoSEQ multiplex PCR; TCRdb's copy has only in-frame clones and leaves some out. Here the sample spans some 65,000 clones, roughly 74% being singletons. The material sequenced was peripheral blood. V is TRBV30 and J is TRBJ2-7; D is uncertain. The receptor comes from a woman older than 75 with acute or convalescent COVID-19. The DNA for the CDR3 is TGTGCCTGGAATAGTTTGGACGAGCAGTACTTC. Translated: CAWNSLDEQYF.